This TCR beta chain comes out of a study of blood T cells in healthy people across ages. Study overall: Per two T cells, about one barcoded beta molecule was captured through template switching.

CDR3 length equals 13 residues. Peripheral blood from each donor was collected in a volume of ten milliliters. Per-sample yields of isolated PBMCs were at least 6.5 million. With regard to this clonotype: Antigen specificity is unknown.

The authors ran a second PCR of about 6 to 11 cycles using a sample-barcoded 5' primer and a J-beta primer mix. TCRdb reanalysed the 5' RACE reads using MiXCR and keeps one entry per CDR3 protein. The data show about 640,000 distinct CDR3 sequences, 58% seen once. Study-level results: Versus aged donors, long-lived donors had higher diversity and more naive CD4+ cells.

Sequencing was carried out using blood. The V and J genes are TRBV21-1 and TRBJ2-4; TRBD1, as called in the table, went unchecked against the DNA. TRBV21-1 is listed as a pseudogene. The TCR comes from a man in his 60s in good health. In DNA form, the CDR3 reads TGTGCCATTACGGGACAGGAGATTGACATTCAGTACTTC. It is translated as CAITGQEIDIQYF.